This T cell receptor beta chain appears in the sequencing data of a study of T cells in Graves' hyperthyroidism and ophthalmopathy. Study observations and caveats: Patients with ophthalmopathy were separated from those with stable hyperthyroidism by a 13 V-J model.

Aged 18 to 65, the patients had hyperthyroidism that was newly diagnosed and had lasted under 2 months. Diagnoses rested on clinical symptoms, serum thyroxine and TRAb, thyroid ultrasound and orbital computed tomography. Amplification targeted TCR beta CDR3 regions from RNA transcripts. Primed by the HTBI set, a first-round RT-PCR was run on the TCR CDR3. TCRdb reprocessed the multiplex PCR reads with MiXCR, giving one entry per CDR3 protein. The sample records about 720,000 distinct CDR3 sequences, over 15% being singletons. This clonotype came up a few times. Its antigen is still unknown. The receptor was derived from a man younger than 35 with Graves' hyperthyroidism. The sequenced sample was blood.

Written as DNA, the CDR3 is TGTGCCAGTAGTAGGACAGGGGGCCCCAATCAGCCCCAGCATTTT. Protein: CASSRTGGPNQPQHF. The chain joins TRBV19 to TRBJ1-5; 11 bases match TRBD1. CDR1 and CDR2 (germline): LNHDA, SQIVND (reference sequence). This CDR3 spans 15 amino acids. V shed 4 bases and J 3 bases; nucleotides not matched to a gene: 2.